One and the same sample provided the 5 T cell receptor beta chains below, sequenced in a study of PD-L1 blockade in urothelial cancer. Indicated time point: peripheral blood 6 weeks after treatment start. Clones were read by immunoSEQ multiplex PCR, and TCRdb kept only the in-frame ones, dropping some. Among 50,000 to 55,000 clones listed, 70% to 90% were seen once. This sample comprised PBMCs, obtained around atezolizumab (anti-PD-L1) treatment. Source of these receptors: a man between 60 and 75 years old with urothelial cancer.

This clone occurred once. This chain joins TRBV7-9 and TRBJ2-3; D is undetermined. The CDR3 runs 14 residues. The ends were cut back, 4 bases at V and 7 bases at J, with 15 bases in the middle. CDR1 and CDR2 from the germline V gene are SEHNR and FQNEAQ (reference sequence). For the CDR3, the DNA is TGTGCCAGCAGCTCGTCGACCGGGTTCCATACGCAGTATTTT. Its translation is CASSSSTGFHTQYF. Looking up the rest from reference TRBV7-9 and TRBJ2-3 gives the full variable domain: DTGVSQNPRHKITKRGQNVTFRCDPISEHNRLYWYRQTLGQGPEFLTYFQNEAQLEKSRLLSDRFSAERPKGSFSTLEIQRTEQGDSAMYLCASSSSTGFHTQYFGPGTRLTVL.

The chain couples TRBV6-5 to TRBJ2-7; possible D gene TRBD1, 6 bases. The CDR3 has 14 residues. V was pared by 7 bases and J by 0 bases, with 13 bases between. Germline V gene lookup returns CDR1 MNHEY and CDR2 SVGAGI. CDR3 loop: CASKGQIHSYEQYF. The DNA of the CDR3 is TGTGCCAGCAAAGGACAGATCCACTCCTACGAGCAGTACTTC.

The chain combines TRBV5-1 with TRBJ2-6; TRBD1 might be the D (5 bases). Trimming removed 3 bases at V and 0 bases at J, with 19 bases between. In germline, CDR1 is SGHRS, CDR2 YFSETQ. The CDR3 is 19 amino acids. CDR3 sequence: CASSSRYGAQGSGANVLTF. CDR3 sequence (DNA): TGCGCCAGCAGCTCCCGGTACGGCGCTCAGGGCTCTGGGGCCAACGTCCTGACTTTC. The full variable domain, with the rest looked up from reference TRBV5-1 and TRBJ2-6, is KAGVTQTPRYLIKTRGQQVTLSCSPISGHRSVSWYQQTPGQGLQFLFEYFSETQRNKGNFPGRFSGRQFSNSRSEMNVSTLELGDSALYLCASSSRYGAQGSGANVLTFGAGSRLTVL.

This rearrangement joins TRBV4-3 to TRBJ2-1; D possibly corresponds to TRBD2 (5 bases). This CDR3 region has 14 residues. Trimming pared 4 bases from V and 7 bases from J, leaving 14 bases between. The germline V gene encodes CDR1 LGHNA and CDR2 YSLEER. The CDR3 bases are TGCGCCAGCAGCCCCGAGGGAGTGAGGAATGAGCAGTTCTTC. Encoded protein: CASSPEGVRNEQFF.

This clone was counted a few times. The chain employs TRBV4-3 and TRBJ1-2, with TRBD1 matching 11 bases. The CDR3 extends over 15 amino acids. J was trimmed by 8 bases and V by 0 bases; bases with no gene match: 5. Germline V gene data show CDR1 as LGHNA and CDR2 as YSLEER. The CDR3 region is CASSQEWGTGGGYTF. The DNA for the CDR3 is TGCGCCAGCAGCCAAGAGTGGGGGACAGGGGGAGGCTACACCTTC.